Below, 15 T cell receptor beta chains from the same sample are listed, as sequenced in a study of graft-versus-host responses after intestinal transplantation. Produced via immunoSEQ multiplex PCR; TCRdb's table is partial and in-frame only. The data show 80,000 to 90,000 clones, with roughly 90% seen just once and around 0.1% held by the top ten. Their specific antigens are unknown. The starting material was unstimulated CD4+ T cells sorted from spleen or lymph node cells, obtained before intestinal transplant. The receptors were gathered from a human donor who received an intestinal transplant.

There are a few counts of this clone. J is TRBJ1-4 and V is TRBV5-6, with 10 bases that match TRBD1. V was clipped by 3 bases and J by 7 bases; unmatched bases: 3. Germline values: CDR1 SGHDT, CDR2 YYEEEE. The CDR3 totals 14 residues. DNA for the CDR3: TGTGCCAGCAGCTGGGACAGGGGCCGTGAAAAACTGTTTTTT. It translates to CASSWDRGREKLFF. The full variable domain, rest sourced from reference TRBV5-6 and TRBJ1-4, is DAGVTQSPTHLIKTRGQQVTLRCSPKSGHDTVSWYQQALGQGPQFIFQYYEEEERQRGNFPDRFSGHQFPNYSSELNVNALLLGDSALYLCASSWDRGREKLFFGSGTQLSVL.

This sequence joins TRBV5-1 and TRBJ2-7; TRBD1 matches at 9 bases. The CDR3 is 19 amino acids. Looked up from germline, CDR1 is SGHRS and CDR2 is YFSETQ. V was clipped by 1 base and J by 6 bases; unmatched bases: 20. CDR3 in DNA: TGCGCCAGCAGCTTGTGGCCCCCTTCCGGGACAGGGAAGACGTGCGAGCAGTACTTC. It codes for CASSLWPPSGTGKTCEQYF.

The genes are TRBV7-8 and TRBJ1-1; 7 bases map to TRBD1. CDR1 is SGHVS, CDR2 FQNEAQ, per germline. The CDR3 totals 16 residues. The junction had 10 bases not matched to a gene; V was cut back by 5 bases and J by 1 base. CDR3 amino acids: CASSPRQGPTNTEAFF. The CDR3 DNA sequence: TGTGCCAGCAGCCCCCGACAGGGCCCGACGAACACTGAAGCTTTCTTT.

The rearrangement uses TRBV5-1 and TRBJ2-5; the match to TRBD2 covers 10 bases. The last part of the DNA fits TRBJ2-7 better; the J call may be wrong. Germline loops: CDR1 SGHRS, CDR2 YFSETQ. The CDR3 covers 15 residues. As DNA, the CDR3 is TGCGCCAGCAGCTTGACTAGCGGGGTAACCTACGAGCAGTACTTC. Translated, it gives CASSLTSGVTYEQYF.

This clone came up once. The CDR3 sequence: CASGGGGPMNTEAFF. DNA of the CDR3: TGTGCCAGCGGGGGCGGCGGGCCCATGAACACTGAAGCTTTCTTT. This chain connects TRBV25-1 to TRBJ1-1, with D possibly matching TRBD1 (6 bases). The CDR3 runs 15 residues. Per the germline V gene, CDR1 is MGHDK and CDR2 is SYGVNS. V lost 8 bases to trimming and J lost 0 bases, with 16 bases between them. Full variable domain (missing parts from reference TRBV25-1 and TRBJ1-1): EADIYQTPRYLVIGTGKKITLECSQTMGHDKMYWYQQDPGMELHLIHYSYGVNSTEKGDLSSESTVSRIRTEHFPLTLESARPSHTSQYLCASGGGGPMNTEAFFGQGTRLTVV.

J is TRBJ2-7 and V is TRBV29-1, with TRBD1 identical over 7 bases. V was pared by 7 bases and J by 0 bases, with 9 bases of the junction left unmatched. The CDR3 is made up of 14 amino acids. CDR1 is SQVTM, CDR2 ANQGSEA, per germline. The CDR3 is CSALHRGHSYEQYF. CDR3 DNA sequence: TGCAGCGCCCTACACAGGGGTCACTCCTACGAGCAGTACTTC.

The rearrangement joins TRBV6-1 to TRBJ2-5; no definite D call. This CDR3 region has 12 residues. Germline loops: CDR1 MNHNS, CDR2 SASEGT. The ends were cut back, 8 bases at V and 5 bases at J, with 12 bases in the middle. As DNA, the CDR3 is TGTGCCAGCCAGTCCATTCTCGAGACCCAGTACTTC. Its protein is CASQSILETQYF.

The CDR3: CASSFDTHTEAFF. In DNA, the CDR3 is TGTGCCAGCAGCTTCGACACTCACACTGAAGCTTTCTTT. V and J are TRBV5-4 and TRBJ1-1; D not certain. This CDR3 is built from 13 residues. V lost 2 bases and J lost 3, with 8 bases in between. In germline, CDR1 is SGHNT, CDR2 YYREEE (reference sequence).

The chain is built from TRBV9 and TRBJ2-1, with D possibly matching TRBD2 (6 bases). The germline V gene encodes CDR1 SGDLS and CDR2 YYNGEE. V lost 0 bases and J lost 2, with 9 bases in between. CDR3 size: 15 residues. The CDR3 sequence is CASSVAGTPYNEQFF. CDR3 coding DNA: TGTGCCAGCAGCGTAGCGGGGACTCCCTACAATGAGCAGTTCTTC.

For the CDR3, the DNA is TGCAGCGTTGTCTCCGCAACTAATGAAAAACTGTTTTTT. It encodes CSVVSATNEKLFF. This rearrangement joins TRBV29-1 to TRBJ1-4; no definite D call. The V gene lost 4 bases and the J gene lost 0 bases, with 6 bases spanning the gap. The length of the CDR3 is 13 residues. Germline V lookup: CDR1 SQVTM, CDR2 ANQGSEA. Supplemented by reference TRBV29-1 and TRBJ1-4, the full variable domain reads SAVISQKPSRDICQRGTSLTIQCQVDSQVTMMFWYRQQPGQSLTLIATANQGSEATYESGFVIDKFPISRPNLTFSTLTVSNMSPEDSSIYLCSVVSATNEKLFFGSGTQLSVL.

The chain links TRBV6-1 to TRBJ2-1; TRBD2 agrees at 10 bases. The junction had 2 bases not matched to a gene; V was cut back by 6 bases and J by 3 bases. In germline, CDR1 is MNHNS, CDR2 SASEGT. The CDR3 is 14 residues long. The DNA for the CDR3 is TGTGCCAGCAGACTAGCGGGGCTCTACAATGAGCAGTTCTTC. Its protein is CASRLAGLYNEQFF.

The chain combines TRBV20-1 with TRBJ1-2, with D hard to call. CDR3 length: 10 residues. Trimming shortened V by 3 bases and J by 4 bases, and 3 bases separated the two germline ends. From germline, CDR1 is DFQATT and CDR2 SNEGSKA (reference sequence). The chain's CDR3 is CSASLYGYTF. The CDR3, as DNA: TGCAGTGCTAGCCTCTATGGCTACACCTTC.

The rearrangement uses TRBV1 and TRBJ2-2; the DNA was not compared with TRBD1, the D call given in the table. TRBV1 has pseudogene status. There are 17 residues in the CDR3. The CDR3 nucleotides are TGCACCAGCAGCCAAGGCCTCGGGACAGGGGGGGTCGGGGAGCTGTTTTTT. Translation gives CTSSQGLGTGGVGELFF.

This sequence joins TRBV7-6 and TRBJ2-2; D ambiguous. CDR1 is SGHVS, CDR2 FNYEAQ, per germline. The V end lost 5 bases, the J end lost 3 bases, and 4 bases lay between the germline ends. The CDR3 totals 12 residues. The CDR3, as DNA: TGTGCCAGCAGCCGTTACACCGGGGAGCTGTTTTTT. This translates into CASSRYTGELFF.

The CDR3 region has the DNA TGTGCCAGCAGTTACTCGTGGGACAGCCCGTCGCCCCAGCATTTT. This encodes CASSYSWDSPSPQHF. This chain connects TRBV6-5 to TRBJ1-5, with TRBD1 matching over 7 bases. The CDR3 is 15 residues long. CDR1 and CDR2 from the germline V gene are MNHEY and SVGAGI. The V gene end was trimmed by 0 bases and the J gene end by 9 bases; junction bases not matched to a gene: 8.